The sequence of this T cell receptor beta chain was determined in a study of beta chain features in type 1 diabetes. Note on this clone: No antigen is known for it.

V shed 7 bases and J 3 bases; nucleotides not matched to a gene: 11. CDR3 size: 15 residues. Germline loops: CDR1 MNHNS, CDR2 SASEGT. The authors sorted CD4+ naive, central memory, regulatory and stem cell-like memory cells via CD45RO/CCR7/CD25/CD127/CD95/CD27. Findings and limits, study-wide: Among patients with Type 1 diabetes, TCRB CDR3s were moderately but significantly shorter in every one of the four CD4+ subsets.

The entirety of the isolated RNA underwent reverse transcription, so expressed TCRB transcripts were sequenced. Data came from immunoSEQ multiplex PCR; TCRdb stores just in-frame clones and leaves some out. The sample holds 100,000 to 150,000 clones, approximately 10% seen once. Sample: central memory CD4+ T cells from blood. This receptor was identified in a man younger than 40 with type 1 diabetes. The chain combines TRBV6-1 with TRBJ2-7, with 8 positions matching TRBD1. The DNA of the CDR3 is TGTGCCAGCATTGGTTACCGGACAGGGAGCTACGAGCAGTACTTC. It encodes CASIGYRTGSYEQYF.